The source of this T cell receptor beta chain is a study of T cells after yellow fever vaccination. Study-level points and caveats: Repertoires obtained by FACS sorting could include abundant clonotypes that entered as contaminants from the bulk population. On re-exposure, the response was weaker but peaked faster, at day 5 versus 15.

This clonotype was recorded a few times. What it recognizes is unknown. The length of the CDR3 is 14 residues. The V and J ends lost 3 bases and 8 bases, in that order; junction bases with no gene match: 8. Germline values: CDR1 SGHNT, CDR2 YYREEE (reference sequence). It was through 5'RACE template switching that TCR cDNA was made, with a universal primer site and UMIs added. One entry per CDR3 protein results from TCRdb running MiXCR on the 5' RACE reads. This sample has a few hundred thousand distinct CDR3 sequences, with about a sixth found just once. The sequences come from PBMCs, collected roughly 5 days after the first yellow fever vaccination. This sequence was found in a man between 18 and 29 years old who received the YFV17D yellow fever vaccine. The chain couples TRBV5-4 to TRBJ1-2, with 9 bases lining up with TRBD1. CDR3 in amino acids: CASSSTDRGSGYTF. The DNA for the CDR3 is TGTGCCAGCAGCTCTACGGACAGGGGTTCCGGCTACACCTTC.